Below, one T cell receptor (beta chain) is given with its context. Sequencing was performed with immunoSEQ multiplex PCR; in TCRdb, only in-frame clones are kept and a portion is missing. This table has 60,000 or so clones, about 94% appearing once. The sample belongs to a study of OX40 agonist ivuxolimab in advanced cancers. V was pared by 4 bases and J by 8 bases, with 5 bases between. The V gene's germline CDR1 is MNHNY and CDR2 SVGAGI (reference sequence). The CDR3 has 11 amino acids. This sequence joins TRBV6-6 and TRBJ1-4; unclear D gene. This receptor was identified in an adult with an advanced solid tumor such as melanoma, head and neck, liver or kidney cancer. Sample: CD4+ or CD8+ T cells sorted from blood, taken in a trial of the OX40 agonist ivuxolimab. This chain's CDR3 is CASSWGEKLFF. CDR3 in DNA: TGTGCCAGCAGTTGGGGAGAAAAACTGTTTTTT.